This entry describes one T cell receptor beta chain. The ends lost 4 bases at V and 0 bases at J; junction bases unmatched: 12. Germline lookup yields CDR1 SGHNT and CDR2 YYREEE (reference sequence). The CDR3 runs 17 residues. The repertoire was sequenced with immunoSEQ multiplex PCR; TCRdb's copy has only in-frame clones and lacks some. In the table there are roughly 190,000 clones, 90% to 95% of which are singletons. The record originates from a study of T cell responses to AZD1222 COVID-19 vaccine. The clonotype comes from an adult who received the AZD1222 COVID-19 vaccine. Sequences were derived from peripheral blood, sampled 28 days after the second AZD1222 dose. The chain couples TRBV5-4 to TRBJ2-7; the match to TRBD2 covers 8 bases. In nucleotides, the CDR3 is TGTGCCAGCAGCCTGCCCTTAGCGGGGACTAGCTCCTACGAGCAGTACTTC. Its protein product is CASSLPLAGTSSYEQYF.